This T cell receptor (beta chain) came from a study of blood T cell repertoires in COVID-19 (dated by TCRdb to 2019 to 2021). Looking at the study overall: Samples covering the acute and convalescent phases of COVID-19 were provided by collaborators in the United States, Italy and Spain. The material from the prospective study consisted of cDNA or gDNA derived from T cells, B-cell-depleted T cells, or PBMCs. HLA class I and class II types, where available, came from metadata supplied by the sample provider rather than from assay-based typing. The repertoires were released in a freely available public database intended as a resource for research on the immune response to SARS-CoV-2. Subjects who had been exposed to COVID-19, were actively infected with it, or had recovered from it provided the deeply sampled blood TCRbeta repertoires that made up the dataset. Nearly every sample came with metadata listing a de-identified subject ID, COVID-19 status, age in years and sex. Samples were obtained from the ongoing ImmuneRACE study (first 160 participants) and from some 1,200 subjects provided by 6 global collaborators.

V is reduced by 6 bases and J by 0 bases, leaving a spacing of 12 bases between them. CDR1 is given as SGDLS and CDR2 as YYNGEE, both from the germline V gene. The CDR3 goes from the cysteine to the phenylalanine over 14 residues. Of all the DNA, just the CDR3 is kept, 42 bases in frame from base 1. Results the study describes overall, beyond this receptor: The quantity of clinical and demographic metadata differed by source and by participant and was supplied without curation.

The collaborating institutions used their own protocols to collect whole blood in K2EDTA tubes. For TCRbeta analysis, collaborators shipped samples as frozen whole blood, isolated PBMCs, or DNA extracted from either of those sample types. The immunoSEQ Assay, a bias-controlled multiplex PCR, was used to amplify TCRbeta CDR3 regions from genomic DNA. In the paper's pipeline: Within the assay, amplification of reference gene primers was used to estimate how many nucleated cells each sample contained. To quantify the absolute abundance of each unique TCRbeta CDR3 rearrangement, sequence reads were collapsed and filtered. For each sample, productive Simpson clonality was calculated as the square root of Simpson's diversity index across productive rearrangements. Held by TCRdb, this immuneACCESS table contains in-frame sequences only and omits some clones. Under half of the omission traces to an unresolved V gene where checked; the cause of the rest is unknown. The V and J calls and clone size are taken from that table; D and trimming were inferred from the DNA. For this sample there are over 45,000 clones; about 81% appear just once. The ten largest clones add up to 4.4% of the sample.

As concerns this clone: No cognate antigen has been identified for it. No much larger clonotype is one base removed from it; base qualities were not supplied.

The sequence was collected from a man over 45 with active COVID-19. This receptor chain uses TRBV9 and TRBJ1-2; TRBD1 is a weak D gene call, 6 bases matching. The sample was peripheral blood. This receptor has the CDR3 CASTRGSSNYGYTF. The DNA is TGTGCCAGCACCAGGGGCTCCTCTAACTATGGCTACACCTTC.